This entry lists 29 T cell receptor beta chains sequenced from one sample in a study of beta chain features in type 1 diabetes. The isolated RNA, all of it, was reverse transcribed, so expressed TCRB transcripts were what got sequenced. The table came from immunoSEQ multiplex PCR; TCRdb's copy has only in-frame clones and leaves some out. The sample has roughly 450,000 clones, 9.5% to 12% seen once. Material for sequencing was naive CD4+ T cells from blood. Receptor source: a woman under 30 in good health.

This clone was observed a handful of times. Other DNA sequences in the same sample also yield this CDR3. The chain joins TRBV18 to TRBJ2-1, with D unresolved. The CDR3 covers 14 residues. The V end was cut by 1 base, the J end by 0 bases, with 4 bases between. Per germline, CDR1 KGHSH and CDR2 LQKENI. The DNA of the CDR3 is TGTGCCAGCTCACCACAGAGCTCCTACAATGAGCAGTTCTTC. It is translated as CASSPQSSYNEQFF.

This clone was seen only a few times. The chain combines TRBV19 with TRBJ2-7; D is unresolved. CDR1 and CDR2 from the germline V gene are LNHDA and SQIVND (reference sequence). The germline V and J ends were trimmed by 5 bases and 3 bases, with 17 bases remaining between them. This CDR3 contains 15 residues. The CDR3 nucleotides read TGTGCCAGTAGTGCCCAGCCCAACGCCCGCTACGAGCAGTACTTC. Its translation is CASSAQPNARYEQYF.

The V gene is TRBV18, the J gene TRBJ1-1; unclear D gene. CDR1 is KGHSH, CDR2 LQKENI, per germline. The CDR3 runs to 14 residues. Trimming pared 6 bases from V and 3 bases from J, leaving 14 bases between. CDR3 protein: CASSPTDGDTEAFF. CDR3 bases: TGTGCCAGCTCCCCGACGGACGGGGACACTGAAGCTTTCTTT.

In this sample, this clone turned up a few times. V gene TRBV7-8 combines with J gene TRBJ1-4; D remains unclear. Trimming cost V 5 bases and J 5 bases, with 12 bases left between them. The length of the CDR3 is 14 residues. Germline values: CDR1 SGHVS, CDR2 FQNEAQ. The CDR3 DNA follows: TGTGCCAGCAGCCGAGCACGAGAGAATGAAAAACTGTTTTTT. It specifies CASSRARENEKLFF. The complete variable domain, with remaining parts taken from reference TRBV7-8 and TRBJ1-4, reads GAGVSQSPRYKVAKRGQDVALRCDPISGHVSLFWYQQALGQGPEFLTYFQNEAQLDKSGLPSDRFFAERPEGSVSTLKIQRTQQEDSAVYLCASSRARENEKLFFGSGTQLSVL.

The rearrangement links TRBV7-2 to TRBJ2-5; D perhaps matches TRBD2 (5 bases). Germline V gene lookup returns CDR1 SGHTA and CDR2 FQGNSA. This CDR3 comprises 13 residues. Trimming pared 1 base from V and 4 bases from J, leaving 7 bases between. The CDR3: CASSLVGVETQYF. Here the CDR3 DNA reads TGTGCCAGCAGCTTAGTCGGGGTAGAGACCCAGTACTTC.

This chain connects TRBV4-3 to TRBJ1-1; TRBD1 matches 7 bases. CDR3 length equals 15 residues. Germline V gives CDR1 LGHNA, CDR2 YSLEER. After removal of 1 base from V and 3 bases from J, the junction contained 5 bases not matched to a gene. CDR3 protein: CASSQVDRPYTEAFF. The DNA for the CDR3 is TGCGCCAGCAGCCAAGTGGACAGGCCTTACACTGAAGCTTTCTTT.

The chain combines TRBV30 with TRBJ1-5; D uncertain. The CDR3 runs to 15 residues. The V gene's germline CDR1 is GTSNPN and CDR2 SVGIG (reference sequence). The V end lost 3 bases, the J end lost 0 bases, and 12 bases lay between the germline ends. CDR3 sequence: CAWSISGNSNQPQHF. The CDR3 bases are TGTGCCTGGAGCATCTCGGGCAATAGCAATCAGCCCCAGCATTTT.

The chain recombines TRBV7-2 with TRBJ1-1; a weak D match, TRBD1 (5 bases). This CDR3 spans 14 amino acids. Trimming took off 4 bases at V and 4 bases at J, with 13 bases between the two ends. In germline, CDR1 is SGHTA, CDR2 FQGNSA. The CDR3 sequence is CASSYSAGSTEAFF. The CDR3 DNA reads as TGTGCCAGCAGCTACTCGGCAGGGAGCACTGAAGCTTTCTTT.

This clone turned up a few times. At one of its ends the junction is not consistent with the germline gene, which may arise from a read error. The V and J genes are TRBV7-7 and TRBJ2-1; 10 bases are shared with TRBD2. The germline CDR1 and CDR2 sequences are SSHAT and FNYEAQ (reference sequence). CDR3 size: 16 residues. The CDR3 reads CASSPGGLAGEIEQFF. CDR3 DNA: TGTGCTAGCAGCCCAGGGGGTCTAGCGGGAGAGATTGAGCAGTTCTTC.

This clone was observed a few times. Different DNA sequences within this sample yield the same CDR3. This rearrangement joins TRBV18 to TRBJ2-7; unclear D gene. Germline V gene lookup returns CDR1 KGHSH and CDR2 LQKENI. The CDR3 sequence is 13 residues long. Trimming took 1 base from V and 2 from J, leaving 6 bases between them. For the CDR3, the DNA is TGTGCCAGCTCACCACGGTTGCCCTACGAGCAGTACTTC. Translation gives CASSPRLPYEQYF.

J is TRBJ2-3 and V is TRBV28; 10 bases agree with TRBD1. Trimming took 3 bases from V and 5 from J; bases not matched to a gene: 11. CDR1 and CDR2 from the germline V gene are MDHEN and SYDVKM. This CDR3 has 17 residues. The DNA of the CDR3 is TGTGCCAGCAGTTTCCCCAGCCGGGACAGGGGCATAGATACGCAGTATTTT. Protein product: CASSFPSRDRGIDTQYF.

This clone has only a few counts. The CDR3 region has the DNA TGTGCCAGCAGCCACGGACGAGACAATGAGCAGTTCTTC. It is translated as CASSHGRDNEQFF. The V and J genes are TRBV14 and TRBJ2-1; D is undetermined. The V end lost 3 bases, the J end lost 5 bases, and 8 bases lay between the germline ends. The CDR3 runs to 13 residues. Germline V lookup: CDR1 SGHDN, CDR2 FVKESK. Full variable domain (rest looked up from reference TRBV14 and TRBJ2-1): EAGVTQFPSHSVIEKGQTVTLRCDPISGHDNLYWYRRVMGKEIKFLLHFVKESKQDESGMPNNRFLAERTGGTYSTLKVQPAELEDSGVYFCASSHGRDNEQFFGPGTRLTVL.

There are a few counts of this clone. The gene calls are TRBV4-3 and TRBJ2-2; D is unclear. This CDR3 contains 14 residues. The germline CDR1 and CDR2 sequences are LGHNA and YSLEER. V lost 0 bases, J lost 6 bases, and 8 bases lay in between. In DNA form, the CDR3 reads TGCGCCAGCAGCCAAGATTACTTGGCCGGGGAGCTGTTTTTT. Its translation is CASSQDYLAGELFF.

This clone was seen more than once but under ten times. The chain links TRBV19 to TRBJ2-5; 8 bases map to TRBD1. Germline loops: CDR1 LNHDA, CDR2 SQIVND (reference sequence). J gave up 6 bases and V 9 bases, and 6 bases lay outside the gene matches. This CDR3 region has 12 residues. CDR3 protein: CASRGQGKTQYF. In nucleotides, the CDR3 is TGTGCCAGCCGCGGACAGGGCAAGACCCAGTACTTC.

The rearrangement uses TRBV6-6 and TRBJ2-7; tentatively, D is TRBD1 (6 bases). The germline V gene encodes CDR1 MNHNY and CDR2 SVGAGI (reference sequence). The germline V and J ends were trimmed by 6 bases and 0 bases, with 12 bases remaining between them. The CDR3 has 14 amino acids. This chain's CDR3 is CASRARDTSYEQYF. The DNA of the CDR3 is TGTGCCAGCAGAGCCCGGGACACCTCCTACGAGCAGTACTTC.

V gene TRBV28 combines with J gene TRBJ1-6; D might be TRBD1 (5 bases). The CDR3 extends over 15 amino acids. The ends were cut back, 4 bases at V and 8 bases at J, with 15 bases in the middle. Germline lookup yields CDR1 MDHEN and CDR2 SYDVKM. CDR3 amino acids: CASSSAAGGDSPLHF. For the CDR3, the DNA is TGTGCCAGCAGTTCGGCCGCAGGAGGGGATTCACCCCTCCACTTT.

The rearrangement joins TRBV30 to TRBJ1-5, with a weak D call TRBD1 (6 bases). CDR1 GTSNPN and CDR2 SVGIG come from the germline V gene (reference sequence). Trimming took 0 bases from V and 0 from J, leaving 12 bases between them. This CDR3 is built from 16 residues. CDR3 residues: CAWSVLGANSNQPQHF. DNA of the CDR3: TGTGCCTGGAGTGTACTGGGGGCTAATAGCAATCAGCCCCAGCATTTT.

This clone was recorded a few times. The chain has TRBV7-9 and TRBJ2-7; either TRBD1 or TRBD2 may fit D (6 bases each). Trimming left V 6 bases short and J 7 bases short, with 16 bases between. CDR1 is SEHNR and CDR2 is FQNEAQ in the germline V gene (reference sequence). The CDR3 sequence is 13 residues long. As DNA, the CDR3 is TGTGCCAGCAGTTTCTCGGGGGCGGCGGAGCAGTACGTC. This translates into CASSFSGAAEQYV.

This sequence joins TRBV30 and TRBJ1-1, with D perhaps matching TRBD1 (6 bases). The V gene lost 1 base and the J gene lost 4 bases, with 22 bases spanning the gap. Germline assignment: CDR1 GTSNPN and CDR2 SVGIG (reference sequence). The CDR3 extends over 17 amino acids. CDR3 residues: CAWSADPLQGGGTEAFF. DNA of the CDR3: TGTGCCTGGAGTGCAGACCCCTTACAGGGAGGCGGCACTGAAGCTTTCTTT.

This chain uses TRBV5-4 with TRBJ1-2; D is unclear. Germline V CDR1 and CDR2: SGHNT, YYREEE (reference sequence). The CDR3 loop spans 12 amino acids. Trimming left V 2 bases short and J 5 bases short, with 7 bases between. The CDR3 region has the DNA TGTGCCAGCAGCTTCGACCGGTATGGCTACACCTTC. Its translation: CASSFDRYGYTF.

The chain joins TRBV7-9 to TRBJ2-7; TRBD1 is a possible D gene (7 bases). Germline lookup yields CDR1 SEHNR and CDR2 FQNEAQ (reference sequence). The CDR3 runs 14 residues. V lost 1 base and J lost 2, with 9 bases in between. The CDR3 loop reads CASSLGRGAYEQYV. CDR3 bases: TGTGCCAGCAGCTTAGGCAGGGGGGCCTACGAGCAGTACGTC.

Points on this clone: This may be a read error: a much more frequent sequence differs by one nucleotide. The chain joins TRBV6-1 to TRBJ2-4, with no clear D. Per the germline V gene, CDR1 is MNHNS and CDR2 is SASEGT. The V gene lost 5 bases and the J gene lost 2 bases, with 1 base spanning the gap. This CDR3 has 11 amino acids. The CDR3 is CASSSKNIQYF. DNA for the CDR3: TGTGCCAGCAGTTCCAAAAACATTCAGTACTTC.

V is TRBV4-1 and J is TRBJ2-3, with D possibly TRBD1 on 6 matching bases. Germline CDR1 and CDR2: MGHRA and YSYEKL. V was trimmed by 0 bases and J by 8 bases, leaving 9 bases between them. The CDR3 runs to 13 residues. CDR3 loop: CASSQELQGTQYF. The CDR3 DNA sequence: TGCGCCAGCAGCCAAGAACTACAGGGTACGCAGTATTTT.

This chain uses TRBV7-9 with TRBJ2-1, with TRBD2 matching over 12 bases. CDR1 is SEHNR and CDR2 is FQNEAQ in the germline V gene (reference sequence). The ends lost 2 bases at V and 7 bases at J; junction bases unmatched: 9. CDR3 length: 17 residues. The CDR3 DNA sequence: TGTGCCAGCAGCTTAACTAGGGGACTAGCGGGTAAGAATGAGCAGTTCTTC. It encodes CASSLTRGLAGKNEQFF.

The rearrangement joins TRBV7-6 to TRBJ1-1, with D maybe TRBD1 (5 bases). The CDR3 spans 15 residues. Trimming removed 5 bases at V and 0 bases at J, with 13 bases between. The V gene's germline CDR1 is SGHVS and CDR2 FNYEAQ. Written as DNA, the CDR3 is TGTGCCAGCAGCACAGTGGGGGGAATGAACACTGAAGCTTTCTTT. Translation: CASSTVGGMNTEAFF.

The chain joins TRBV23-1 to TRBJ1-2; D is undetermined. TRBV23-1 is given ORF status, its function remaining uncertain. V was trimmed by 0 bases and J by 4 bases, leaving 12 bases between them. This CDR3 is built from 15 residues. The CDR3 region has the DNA TGCGCCAGCAGTCAATCTAAAAGGGTGGGCTATGGCTACACCTTC. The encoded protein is CASSQSKRVGYGYTF.

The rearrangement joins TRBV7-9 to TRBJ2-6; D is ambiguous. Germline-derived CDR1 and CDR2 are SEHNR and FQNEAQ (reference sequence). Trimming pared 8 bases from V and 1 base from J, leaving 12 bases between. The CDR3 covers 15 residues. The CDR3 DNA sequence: TGTGCCAGCCGCAAATTTAATTCTGGGGCCAACGTCCTGACTTTC. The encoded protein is CASRKFNSGANVLTF.

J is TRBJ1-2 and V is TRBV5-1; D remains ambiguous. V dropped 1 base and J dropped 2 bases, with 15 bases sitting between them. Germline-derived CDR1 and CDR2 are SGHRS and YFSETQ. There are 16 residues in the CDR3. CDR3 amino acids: CASSLLAGDENYGYTF. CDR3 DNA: TGCGCCAGCAGCTTGCTAGCGGGTGACGAAAACTATGGCTACACCTTC.

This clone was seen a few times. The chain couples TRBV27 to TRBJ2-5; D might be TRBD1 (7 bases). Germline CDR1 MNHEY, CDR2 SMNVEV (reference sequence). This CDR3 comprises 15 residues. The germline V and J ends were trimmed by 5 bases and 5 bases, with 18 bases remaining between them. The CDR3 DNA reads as TGTGCCAGCAGTCCCTCAGGGGGGTATAGCGAGACCCAGTACTTC. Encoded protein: CASSPSGGYSETQYF.